The 3 T cell receptor beta chains given below trace back to one sample, sequenced in a study of OX40 agonist ivuxolimab in advanced cancers. Profiled with immunoSEQ multiplex PCR; TCRdb holds only in-frame clones, not every one. The table shows roughly 92,000 clones, with around 89% occurring only once. Material: CD4+ or CD8+ T cells sorted from blood, obtained in a trial of the OX40 agonist ivuxolimab. These receptors came from an adult with an advanced solid tumor such as melanoma, head and neck, liver or kidney cancer.

The J gene is TRBJ1-6, the V gene TRBV6-5; TRBD1 agrees at 7 bases. Germline V gene data show CDR1 as MNHEY and CDR2 as SVGAGI. V dropped 8 bases and J dropped 9; count of bases not matched to a gene: 4. CDR3 length: 12 residues. In DNA form, the CDR3 reads TGTGCCAGCCGGGACAGCATTTCACCCCTCCACTTT. Its protein product is CASRDSISPLHF.

The chain is built from TRBV27 and TRBJ1-3; 9 bases are shared with TRBD1. The CDR3 contains 18 residues. V was clipped by 5 bases and J by 0 bases; unmatched bases: 11. Germline V CDR1 and CDR2: MNHEY, SMNVEV (reference sequence). This chain's CDR3 is CASSPVGTGSSSGNTIYF. CDR3 sequence (DNA): TGTGCCAGCAGTCCGGTCGGGACAGGGTCTTCCTCTGGAAACACCATATATTTT.

The chain couples TRBV10-1 to TRBJ2-4, with a possible D match to TRBD2 (5 bases). This CDR3 is 15 amino acids long. V dropped 0 bases and J dropped 8 bases, with 14 bases sitting between them. Per germline, CDR1 WNHNN and CDR2 SYGVQD (reference sequence). For the CDR3, the DNA is TGCGCCAGCAGTGAGTCGGGAGTCTCGTCGGACATTCAGTACTTC. Its translation is CASSESGVSSDIQYF.